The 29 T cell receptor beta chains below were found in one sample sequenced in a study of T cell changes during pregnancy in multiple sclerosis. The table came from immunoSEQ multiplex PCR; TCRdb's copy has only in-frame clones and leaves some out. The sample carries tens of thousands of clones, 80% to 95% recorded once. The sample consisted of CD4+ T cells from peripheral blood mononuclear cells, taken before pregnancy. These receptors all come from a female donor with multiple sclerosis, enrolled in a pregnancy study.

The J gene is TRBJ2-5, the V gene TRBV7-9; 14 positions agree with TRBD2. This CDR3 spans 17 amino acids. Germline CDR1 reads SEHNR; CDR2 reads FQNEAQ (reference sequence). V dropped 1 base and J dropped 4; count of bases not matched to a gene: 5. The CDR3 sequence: CASSLGGGTSGRETQYF. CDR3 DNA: TGTGCCAGCAGCTTAGGCGGCGGGACTAGCGGGAGAGAGACCCAGTACTTC. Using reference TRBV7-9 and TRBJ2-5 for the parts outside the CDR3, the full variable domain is DTGVSQNPRHKITKRGQNVTFRCDPISEHNRLYWYRQTLGQGPEFLTYFQNEAQLEKSRLLSDRFSAERPKGSFSTLEIQRTEQGDSAMYLCASSLGGGTSGRETQYFGPGTRLLVL.

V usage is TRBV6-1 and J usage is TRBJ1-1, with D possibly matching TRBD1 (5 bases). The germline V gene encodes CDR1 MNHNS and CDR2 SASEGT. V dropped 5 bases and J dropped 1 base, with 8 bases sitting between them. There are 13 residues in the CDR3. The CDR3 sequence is CASSWGGNTEAFF. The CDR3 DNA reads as TGTGCCAGCAGTTGGGGGGGGAACACTGAAGCTTTCTTT.

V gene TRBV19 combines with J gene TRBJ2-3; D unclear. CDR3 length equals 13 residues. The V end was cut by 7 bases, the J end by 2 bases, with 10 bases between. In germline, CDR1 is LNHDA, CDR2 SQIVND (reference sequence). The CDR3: CASTLGTTDTQYF. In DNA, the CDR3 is TGTGCCAGTACCCTGGGCACCACAGATACGCAGTATTTT. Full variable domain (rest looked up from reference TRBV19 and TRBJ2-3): DGGITQSPKYLFRKEGQNVTLSCEQNLNHDAMYWYRQDPGQGLRLIYYSQIVNDFQKGDIAEGYSVSREKKESFPLTVTSAQKNPTAFYLCASTLGTTDTQYFGPGTRLTVL.

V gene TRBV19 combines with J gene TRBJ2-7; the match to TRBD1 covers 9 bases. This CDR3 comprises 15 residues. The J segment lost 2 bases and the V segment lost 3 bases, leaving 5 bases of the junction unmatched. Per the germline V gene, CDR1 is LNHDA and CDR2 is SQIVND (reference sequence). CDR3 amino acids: CASSMRQGDAYEQYF. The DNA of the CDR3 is TGTGCCAGTAGTATGAGACAGGGGGATGCCTACGAGCAGTACTTC.

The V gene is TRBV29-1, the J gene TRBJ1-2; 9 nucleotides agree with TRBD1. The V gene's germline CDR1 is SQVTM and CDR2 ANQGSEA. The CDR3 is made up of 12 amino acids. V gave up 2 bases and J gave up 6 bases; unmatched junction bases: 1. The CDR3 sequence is CSVENRGHGYTF. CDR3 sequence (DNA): TGCAGCGTTGAAAACAGGGGGCATGGCTACACCTTC.

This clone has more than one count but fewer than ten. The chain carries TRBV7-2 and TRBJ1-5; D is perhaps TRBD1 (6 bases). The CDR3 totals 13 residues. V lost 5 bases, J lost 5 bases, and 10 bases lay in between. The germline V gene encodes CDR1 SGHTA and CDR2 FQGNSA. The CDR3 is CASSVRGDQPQHF. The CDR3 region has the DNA TGTGCCAGCAGCGTCAGGGGAGATCAGCCCCAGCATTTT. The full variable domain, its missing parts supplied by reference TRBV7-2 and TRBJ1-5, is GAGVSQSPSNKVTEKGKDVELRCDPISGHTALYWYRQSLGQGLEFLIYFQGNSAPDKSGLPSDRFSAERTGGSVSTLTIQRTQQEDSAVYLCASSVRGDQPQHFGDGTRLSIL.

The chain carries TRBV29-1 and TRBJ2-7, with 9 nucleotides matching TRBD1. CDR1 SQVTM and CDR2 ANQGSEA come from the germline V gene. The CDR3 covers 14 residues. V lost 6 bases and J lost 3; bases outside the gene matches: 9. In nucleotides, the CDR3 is TGCAGCGTCGTCCCGGGACAGGGCTTCTACGAGCAGTACTTC. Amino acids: CSVVPGQGFYEQYF.

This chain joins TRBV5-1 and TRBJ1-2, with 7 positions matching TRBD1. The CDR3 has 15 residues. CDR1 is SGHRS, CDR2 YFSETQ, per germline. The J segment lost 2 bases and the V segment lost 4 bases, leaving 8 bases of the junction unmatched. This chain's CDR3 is CASSPGQLINYGYTF. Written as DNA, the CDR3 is TGCGCCAGCAGCCCGGGACAGCTGATAAACTATGGCTACACCTTC. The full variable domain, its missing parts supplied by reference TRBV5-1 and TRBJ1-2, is KAGVTQTPRYLIKTRGQQVTLSCSPISGHRSVSWYQQTPGQGLQFLFEYFSETQRNKGNFPGRFSGRQFSNSRSEMNVSTLELGDSALYLCASSPGQLINYGYTFGSGTRLTVV.

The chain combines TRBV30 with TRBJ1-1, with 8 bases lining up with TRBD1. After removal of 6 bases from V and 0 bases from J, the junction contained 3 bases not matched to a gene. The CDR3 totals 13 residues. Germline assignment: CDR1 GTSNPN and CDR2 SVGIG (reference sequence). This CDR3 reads CACDRGLNTEAFF. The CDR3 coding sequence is TGTGCCTGCGACAGGGGTTTGAACACTGAAGCTTTCTTT.

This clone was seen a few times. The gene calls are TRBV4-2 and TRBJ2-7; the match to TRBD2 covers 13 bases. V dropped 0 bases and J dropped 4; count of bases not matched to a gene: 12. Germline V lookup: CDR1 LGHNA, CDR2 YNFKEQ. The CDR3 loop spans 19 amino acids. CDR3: CASSQDPGGLAGPGYEQYF. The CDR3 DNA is TGTGCCAGCAGCCAAGATCCAGGGGGACTAGCGGGGCCTGGATACGAGCAGTACTTC.

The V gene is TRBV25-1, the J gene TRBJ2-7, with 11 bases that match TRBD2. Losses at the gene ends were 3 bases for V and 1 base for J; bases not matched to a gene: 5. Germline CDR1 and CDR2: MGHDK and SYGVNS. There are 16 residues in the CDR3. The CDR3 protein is CASSDPSSGRSYEQYF. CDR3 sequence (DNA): TGTGCCAGCAGTGACCCCTCTAGCGGGAGGTCCTACGAGCAGTACTTC.

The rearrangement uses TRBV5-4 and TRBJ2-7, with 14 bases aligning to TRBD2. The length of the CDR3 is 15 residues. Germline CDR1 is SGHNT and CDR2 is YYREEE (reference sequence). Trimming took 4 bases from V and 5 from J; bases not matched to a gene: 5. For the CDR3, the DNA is TGTGCCAGCAGCCAGAGACTAGCGGGAGGGGACGAGCAGTACTTC. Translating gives CASSQRLAGGDEQYF.

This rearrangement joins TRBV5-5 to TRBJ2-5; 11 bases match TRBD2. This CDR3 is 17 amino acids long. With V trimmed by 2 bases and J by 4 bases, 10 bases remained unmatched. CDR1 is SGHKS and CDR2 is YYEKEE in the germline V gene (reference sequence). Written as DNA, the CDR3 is TGTGCCAGCAGCTTTACTAGCGGGGGCATCTCGGGAGAGACCCAGTACTTC. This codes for CASSFTSGGISGETQYF.

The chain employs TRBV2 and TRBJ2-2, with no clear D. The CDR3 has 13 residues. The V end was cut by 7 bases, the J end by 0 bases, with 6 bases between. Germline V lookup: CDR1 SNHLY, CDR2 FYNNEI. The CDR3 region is CASTPSNTGELFF. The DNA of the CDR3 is TGTGCCAGCACTCCCTCGAACACCGGGGAGCTGTTTTTT.

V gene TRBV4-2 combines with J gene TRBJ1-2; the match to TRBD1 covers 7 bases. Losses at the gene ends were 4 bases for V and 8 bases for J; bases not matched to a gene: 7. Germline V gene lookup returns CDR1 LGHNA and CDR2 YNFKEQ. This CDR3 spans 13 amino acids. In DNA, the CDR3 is TGTGCCAGCAGCCCCCGACAGGGCTTGGGCTACACCTTC. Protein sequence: CASSPRQGLGYTF.

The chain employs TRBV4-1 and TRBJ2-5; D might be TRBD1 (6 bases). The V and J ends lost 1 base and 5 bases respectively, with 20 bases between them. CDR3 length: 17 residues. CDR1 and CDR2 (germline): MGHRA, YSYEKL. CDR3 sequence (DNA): TGCGCCAGCAGCCAAGGCCCGCCGAGTACAGGGTTGGAGACCCAGTACTTC. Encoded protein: CASSQGPPSTGLETQYF.

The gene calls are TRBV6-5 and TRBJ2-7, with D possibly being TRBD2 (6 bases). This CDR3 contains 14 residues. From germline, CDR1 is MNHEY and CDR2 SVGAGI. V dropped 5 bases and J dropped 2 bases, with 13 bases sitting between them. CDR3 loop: CASSGLPGAYEQYF. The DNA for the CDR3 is TGTGCCAGCAGTGGACTGCCGGGAGCCTACGAGCAGTACTTC.

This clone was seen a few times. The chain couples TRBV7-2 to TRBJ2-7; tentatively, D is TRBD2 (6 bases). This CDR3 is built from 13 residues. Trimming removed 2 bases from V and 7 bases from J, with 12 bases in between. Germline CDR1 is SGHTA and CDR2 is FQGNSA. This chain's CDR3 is CASSLSRDSEQYF. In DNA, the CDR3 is TGTGCCAGCAGCTTATCTCGGGACTCTGAGCAGTACTTC.

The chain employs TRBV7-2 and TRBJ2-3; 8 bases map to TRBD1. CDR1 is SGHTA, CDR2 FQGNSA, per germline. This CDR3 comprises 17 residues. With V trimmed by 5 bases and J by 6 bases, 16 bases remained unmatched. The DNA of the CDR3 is TGTGCCAGCAGCCCTGGGACAGGTGGGGCCCTTCGGGATACGCAGTATTTT. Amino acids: CASSPGTGGALRDTQYF.

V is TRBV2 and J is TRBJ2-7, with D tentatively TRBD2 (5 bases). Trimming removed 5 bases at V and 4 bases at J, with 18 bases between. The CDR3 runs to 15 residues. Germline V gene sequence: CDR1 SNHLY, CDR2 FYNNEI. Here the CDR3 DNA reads TGTGCCAGCAGTCCGATACTAGGAGGTCTTTACGAGCAGTACTTC. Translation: CASSPILGGLYEQYF.

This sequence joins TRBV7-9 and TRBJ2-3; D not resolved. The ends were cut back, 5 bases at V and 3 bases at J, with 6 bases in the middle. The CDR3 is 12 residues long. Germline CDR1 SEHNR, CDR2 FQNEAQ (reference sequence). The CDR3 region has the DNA TGTGCCAGCAGCCCCGAGACAGATACGCAGTATTTT. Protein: CASSPETDTQYF.

The CDR3 nucleotides read TGTGCCAGCAGTGAACAGCGGGGGGGAGAGACCCAGTACTTC. This encodes CASSEQRGGETQYF. This sequence joins TRBV2 and TRBJ2-5; 10 bases are shared with TRBD2. In germline, CDR1 is SNHLY, CDR2 FYNNEI. The CDR3 loop spans 14 amino acids. V lost 2 bases to trimming and J lost 4 bases; unmatched junction nucleotides: 1.

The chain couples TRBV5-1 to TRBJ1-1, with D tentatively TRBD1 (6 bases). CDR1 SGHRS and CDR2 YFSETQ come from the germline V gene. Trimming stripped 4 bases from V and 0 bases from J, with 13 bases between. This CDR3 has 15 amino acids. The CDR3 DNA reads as TGCGCCAGCAGCGGTCGGGACAACATGAACACTGAAGCTTTCTTT. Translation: CASSGRDNMNTEAFF.

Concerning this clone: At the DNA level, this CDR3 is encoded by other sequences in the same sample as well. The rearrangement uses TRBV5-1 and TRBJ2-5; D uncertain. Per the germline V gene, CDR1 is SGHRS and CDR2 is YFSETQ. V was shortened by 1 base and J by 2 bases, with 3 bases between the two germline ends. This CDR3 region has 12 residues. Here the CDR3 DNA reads TGCGCCAGCAGCTTGACACAAGAGACCCAGTACTTC. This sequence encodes CASSLTQETQYF.

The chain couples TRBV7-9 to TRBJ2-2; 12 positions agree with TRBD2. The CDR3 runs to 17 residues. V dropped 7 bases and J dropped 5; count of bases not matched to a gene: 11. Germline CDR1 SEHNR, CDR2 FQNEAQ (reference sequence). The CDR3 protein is CASTLSSGRVKTGELFF. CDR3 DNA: TGTGCCAGCACCCTGTCTAGCGGGAGGGTTAAGACCGGGGAGCTGTTTTTT.

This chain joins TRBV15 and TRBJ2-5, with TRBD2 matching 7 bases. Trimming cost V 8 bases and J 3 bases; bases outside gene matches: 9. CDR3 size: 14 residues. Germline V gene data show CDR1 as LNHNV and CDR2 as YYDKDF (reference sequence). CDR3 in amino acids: CATSGRLAEETQYF. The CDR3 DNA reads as TGTGCCACCTCGGGAAGGCTAGCGGAAGAGACCCAGTACTTC.

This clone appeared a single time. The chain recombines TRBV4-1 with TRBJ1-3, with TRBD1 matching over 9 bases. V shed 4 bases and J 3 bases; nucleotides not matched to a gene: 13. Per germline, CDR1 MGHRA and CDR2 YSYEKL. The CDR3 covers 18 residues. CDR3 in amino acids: CASSLTGGSHPVGNTIYF. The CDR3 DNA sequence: TGCGCCAGCAGCCTAACAGGGGGCTCTCATCCTGTTGGAAACACCATATATTTT.

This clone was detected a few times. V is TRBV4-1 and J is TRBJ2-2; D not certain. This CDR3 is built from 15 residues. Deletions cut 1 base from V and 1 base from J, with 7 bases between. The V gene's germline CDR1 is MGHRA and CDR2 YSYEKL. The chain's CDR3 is CASSQGSVNTGELFF. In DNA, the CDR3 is TGCGCCAGCAGCCAAGGCAGCGTGAACACCGGGGAGCTGTTTTTT.

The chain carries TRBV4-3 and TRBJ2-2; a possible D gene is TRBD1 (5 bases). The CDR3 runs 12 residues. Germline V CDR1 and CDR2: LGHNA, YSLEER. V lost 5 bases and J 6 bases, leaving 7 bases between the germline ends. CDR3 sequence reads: CASSAGPGELFF. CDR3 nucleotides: TGCGCCAGCAGCGCAGGGCCCGGGGAGCTGTTTTTT.